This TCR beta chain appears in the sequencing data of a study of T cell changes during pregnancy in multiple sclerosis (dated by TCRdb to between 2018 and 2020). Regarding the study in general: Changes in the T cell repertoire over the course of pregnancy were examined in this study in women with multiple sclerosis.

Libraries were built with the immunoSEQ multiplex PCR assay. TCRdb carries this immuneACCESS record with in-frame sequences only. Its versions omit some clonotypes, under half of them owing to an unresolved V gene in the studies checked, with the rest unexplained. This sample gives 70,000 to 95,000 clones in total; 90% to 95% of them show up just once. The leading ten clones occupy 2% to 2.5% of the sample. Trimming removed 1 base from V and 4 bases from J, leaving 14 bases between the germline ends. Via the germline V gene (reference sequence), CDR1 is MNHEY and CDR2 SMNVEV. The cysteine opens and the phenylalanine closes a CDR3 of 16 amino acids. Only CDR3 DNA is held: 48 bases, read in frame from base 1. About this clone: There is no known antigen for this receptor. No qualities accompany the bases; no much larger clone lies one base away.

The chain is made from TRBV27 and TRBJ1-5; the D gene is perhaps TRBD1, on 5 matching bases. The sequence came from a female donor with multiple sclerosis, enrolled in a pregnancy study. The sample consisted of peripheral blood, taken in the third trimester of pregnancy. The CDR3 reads CASSLFGAVGNQPQHF. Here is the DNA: TGTGCCAGCAGTTTATTTGGGGCAGTAGGGAATCAGCCCCAGCATTTT.